The following is a TCR beta chain sequence with its context. These data belong to a study of blood T cell repertoires in COVID-19. Study overall: Some COVID-19 samples were acute and others convalescent; all came from the United States, Italy and Spain. In each case, the material was cDNA or gDNA derived from T cells, B-cell-depleted T cells, or PBMCs.

Cohort assignment relied on participant-reported clinical history. Germline-derived CDR1 and CDR2 are MGHRA and YSYEKL. Trimming at V came to 1 base and at J to 3 bases, leaving 17 bases not matched to a gene. This CDR3 region has 21 residues. Data came from immunoSEQ multiplex PCR; TCRdb stores just in-frame clones and leaves some out. There are around 230,000 clones in the sample; approximately 88% occur only once, and 2% to 2.5% lies in the top ten. The source is a woman between 40 and 55 years old with acute COVID-19. The sample was PBMCs or T cells enriched from blood (not recorded which). The chain employs TRBV4-1 and TRBJ2-1; 11 nucleotides match TRBD2. The chain's CDR3 is CASSQVITPASGLADYNEQFF. The CDR3 coding sequence is TGCGCCAGCAGCCAAGTAATCACGCCGGCTTCGGGACTAGCGGACTACAATGAGCAGTTCTTC.